The 9 T cell receptor beta chains reported below all come from one sample, sequenced in a study of CD8 T cells in ankylosing spondylitis. Study observations and caveats: Apparently characteristic of ankylosing spondylitis blood was a TCR beta motif (about eight highly homologous variants).

Their antigens remain unidentified. Each CDR3 protein gets one entry after TCRdb re-called the 5' RACE reads with MiXCR. The sample has a few hundred thousand distinct CDR3 sequences, approximately 7.3% seen once. The sample comprised blood, either unsorted or a sorted T cell fraction (not recorded which). The receptor source for this set is a male donor with ankylosing spondylitis.

This chain connects TRBV14 to TRBJ2-7; D is ambiguous. Trimming left V 3 bases short and J 4 bases short, with 10 bases between. There are 13 residues in the CDR3. Looked up from germline, CDR1 is SGHDN and CDR2 is FVKESK. DNA for the CDR3: TGTGCCAGCAGCCAGGCAGACTGGTACGAGCAGTACTTC. Protein: CASSQADWYEQYF.

Ten or more counts support this clonotype. The chain employs TRBV12-3 or TRBV12-4 and TRBJ2-1; D gene ambiguous. V lost 3 bases and J lost 9, with 12 bases in between. This CDR3 is 13 amino acids long. The CDR3 is CASSFLVLGEQFF. As DNA, the CDR3 is TGTGCCAGCAGTTTTTTGGTATTGGGTGAGCAGTTCTTC.

This clonotype was found once. The rearrangement uses TRBV6-4 and TRBJ2-1; D is perhaps TRBD1 or TRBD2 (6 bases each). CDR1 and CDR2 (germline): MRHNA, SNTAGT. CDR3 length equals 16 residues. Trimming pared 6 bases from V and 5 bases from J, leaving 20 bases between. Here the CDR3 reads CASSEEGGLGNNEQFF. In DNA form, the CDR3 reads TGTGCCAGCAGCGAGGAAGGGGGGCTAGGGAACAATGAGCAGTTCTTC.

The J gene is TRBJ1-1, the V gene TRBV6-6; possibly TRBD1 for D (5 bases). There are 12 residues in the CDR3. V lost 8 bases and J lost 7, with 14 bases in between. Looked up from germline, CDR1 is MNHNY and CDR2 is SVGAGI (reference sequence). CDR3 sequence reads: CASGIDRFEAFF. In DNA form, the CDR3 reads TGTGCCAGCGGCATCGACAGATTTGAAGCTTTCTTT.

There are a few counts of this clonotype. The V and J genes are TRBV7-6 and TRBJ2-3; 8 bases match TRBD2. The J segment lost 3 bases and the V segment lost 2 bases, leaving 7 bases of the junction unmatched. Germline loops: CDR1 SGHVS, CDR2 FNYEAQ. The CDR3 totals 16 residues. The CDR3 sequence: CASSLRGSSGTDTQYF. The CDR3 DNA reads as TGTGCCAGCAGCTTAAGGGGTTCTAGCGGGACAGATACGCAGTATTTT.

This clonotype was picked up many times. This sequence joins TRBV28 and TRBJ1-5, with D possibly matching TRBD1 (6 bases). Germline CDR1 reads MDHEN; CDR2 reads SYDVKM. CDR3 length: 17 amino acids. The V gene lost 7 bases and the J gene lost 3 bases, with 22 bases spanning the gap. CDR3 sequence (DNA): TGTGCCAGCACCTACTCTCGGGGGCCCCAATACAATCAGCCCCAGCATTTT. It codes for CASTYSRGPQYNQPQHF.

The chain employs TRBV28 and TRBJ2-7; no firm D call. Germline CDR1 is MDHEN and CDR2 is SYDVKM. The CDR3 is made up of 11 amino acids. V lost 6 bases and J 3 bases, leaving 6 bases between the germline ends. CDR3 amino acids: CASRQYYEQYF. The CDR3 region has the DNA TGTGCCAGCAGACAGTACTACGAGCAGTACTTC.

The table lists this clonotype with many counts. The V gene is TRBV20-1, the J gene TRBJ1-5; unclear D gene. CDR3 length equals 14 residues. V lost 1 base and J lost 3, with 10 bases in between. Germline V lookup: CDR1 DFQATT, CDR2 SNEGSKA (reference sequence). The CDR3 loop is CSARGGEANQPQHF. In nucleotides, the CDR3 is TGCAGTGCTAGAGGGGGTGAGGCCAATCAGCCCCAGCATTTT.

This clonotype has ten or more counts. The genes are TRBV7-9 and TRBJ2-1; 7 positions agree with TRBD2. CDR3 length equals 12 residues. The trim removed 1 base at V and 12 bases at J, leaving 3 bases unmatched. CDR1 is SEHNR and CDR2 is FQNEAQ in the germline V gene (reference sequence). The CDR3 loop reads CASSLDVAGQFF. The DNA of the CDR3 is TGTGCCAGCAGCTTAGATGTAGCGGGGCAGTTCTTC. Full variable domain (outside the CDR3, taken from reference TRBV7-9 and TRBJ2-1): DTGVSQNPRHKITKRGQNVTFRCDPISEHNRLYWYRQTLGQGPEFLTYFQNEAQLEKSRLLSDRFSAERPKGSFSTLEIQRTEQGDSAMYLCASSLDVAGQFFGPGTRLTVL.